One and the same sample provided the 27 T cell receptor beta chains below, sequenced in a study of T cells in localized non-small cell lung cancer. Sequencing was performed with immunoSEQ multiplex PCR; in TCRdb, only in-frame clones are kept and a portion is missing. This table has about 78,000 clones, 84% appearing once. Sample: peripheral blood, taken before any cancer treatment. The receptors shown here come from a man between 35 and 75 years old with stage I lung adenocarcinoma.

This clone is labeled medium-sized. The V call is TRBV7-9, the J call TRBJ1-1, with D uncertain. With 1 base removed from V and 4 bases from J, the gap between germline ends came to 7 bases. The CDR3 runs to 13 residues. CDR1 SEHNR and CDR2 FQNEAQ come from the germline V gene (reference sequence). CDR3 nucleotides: TGTGCCAGCAGCTTAGGGGTTTCCACTGAAGCTTTCTTT. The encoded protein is CASSLGVSTEAFF.

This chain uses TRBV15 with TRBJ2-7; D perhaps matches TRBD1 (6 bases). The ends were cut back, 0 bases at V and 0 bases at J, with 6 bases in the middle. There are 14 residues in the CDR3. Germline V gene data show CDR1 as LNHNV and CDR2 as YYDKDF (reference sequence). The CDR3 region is CATSRDRGSYEQYF. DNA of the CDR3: TGTGCCACCAGCAGAGACAGGGGCTCCTACGAGCAGTACTTC.

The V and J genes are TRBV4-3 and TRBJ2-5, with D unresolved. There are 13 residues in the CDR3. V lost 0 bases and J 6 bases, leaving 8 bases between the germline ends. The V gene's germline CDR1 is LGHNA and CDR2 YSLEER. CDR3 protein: CASSQEARKTQYF. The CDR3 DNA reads TGCGCCAGCAGCCAAGAGGCTCGGAAGACCCAGTACTTC.

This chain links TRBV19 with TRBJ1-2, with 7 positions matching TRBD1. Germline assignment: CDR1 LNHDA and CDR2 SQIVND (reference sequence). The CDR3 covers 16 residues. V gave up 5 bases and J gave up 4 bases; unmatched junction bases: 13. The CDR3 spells CASSLQGQRPFYGYTF. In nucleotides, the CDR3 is TGTGCCAGTAGTCTCCAGGGACAGAGACCATTCTATGGCTACACCTTC.

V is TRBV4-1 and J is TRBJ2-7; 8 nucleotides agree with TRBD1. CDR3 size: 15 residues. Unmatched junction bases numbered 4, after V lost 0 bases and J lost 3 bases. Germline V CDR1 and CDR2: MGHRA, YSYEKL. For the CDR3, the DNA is TGCGCCAGCAGCCAAGACTGGGGACAGGACTACGAGCAGTACTTC. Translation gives CASSQDWGQDYEQYF.

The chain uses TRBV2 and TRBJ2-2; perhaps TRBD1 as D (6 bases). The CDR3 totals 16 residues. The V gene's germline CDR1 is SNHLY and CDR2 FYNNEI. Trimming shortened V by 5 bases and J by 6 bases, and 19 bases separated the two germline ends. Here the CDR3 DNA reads TGTGCCAGCAGTCTCAGCCGACAGGCCAACGCCGGGGAGCTGTTTTTT. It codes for CASSLSRQANAGELFF.

CDR3 DNA sequence: TGCAGCGTTCGGGGAGACTCCTACAATGAGCAGTTCTTC. It encodes CSVRGDSYNEQFF. The V and J genes are TRBV29-1 and TRBJ2-1, with D possibly matching TRBD2 (5 bases). The V gene lost 5 bases and the J gene lost 0 bases, with 8 bases spanning the gap. The germline CDR1 and CDR2 sequences are SQVTM and ANQGSEA. The CDR3 runs to 13 residues.

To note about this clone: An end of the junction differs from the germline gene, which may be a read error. The CDR3 nucleotides read TGTGCTAGCAGCTTCGGCCCATCGAACGAGCAGTACTTC. It encodes CASSFGPSNEQYF. This chain joins TRBV7-7 and TRBJ2-7; D unresolved. This CDR3 spans 13 amino acids. CDR1 and CDR2 (germline): SSHAT, FNYEAQ (reference sequence).

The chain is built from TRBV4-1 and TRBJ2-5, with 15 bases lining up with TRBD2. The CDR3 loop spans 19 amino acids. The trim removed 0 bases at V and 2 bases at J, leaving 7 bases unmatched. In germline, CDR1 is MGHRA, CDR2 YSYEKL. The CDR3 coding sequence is TGCGCCAGCAGCCAAGATCGGACTAGCGGGGGGGCCCGTCAAGAGACCCAGTACTTC. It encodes CASSQDRTSGGARQETQYF.

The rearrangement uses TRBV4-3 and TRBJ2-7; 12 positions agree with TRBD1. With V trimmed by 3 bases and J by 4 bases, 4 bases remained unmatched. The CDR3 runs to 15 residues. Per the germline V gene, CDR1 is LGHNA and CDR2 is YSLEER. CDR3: CASSQGTGGAYEQYF. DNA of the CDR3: TGCGCCAGCAGCCAGGGGACAGGGGGCGCTTACGAGCAGTACTTC.

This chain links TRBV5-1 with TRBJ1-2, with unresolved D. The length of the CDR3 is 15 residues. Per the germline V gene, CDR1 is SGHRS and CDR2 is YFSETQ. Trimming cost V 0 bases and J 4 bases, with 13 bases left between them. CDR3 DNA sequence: TGCGCCAGCAGCTTGGTTGAGGCGGGTATCTATGGCTACACCTTC. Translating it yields CASSLVEAGIYGYTF.

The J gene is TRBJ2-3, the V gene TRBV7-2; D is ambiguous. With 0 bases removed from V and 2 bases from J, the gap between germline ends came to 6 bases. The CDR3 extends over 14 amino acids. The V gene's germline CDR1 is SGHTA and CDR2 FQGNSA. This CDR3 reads CASSLATATDTQYF. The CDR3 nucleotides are TGTGCCAGCAGCTTAGCTACAGCCACAGATACGCAGTATTTT.

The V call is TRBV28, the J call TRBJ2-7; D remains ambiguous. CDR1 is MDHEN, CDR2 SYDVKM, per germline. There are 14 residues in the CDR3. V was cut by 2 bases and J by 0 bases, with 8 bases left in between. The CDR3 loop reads CASSLRRYSYEQYF. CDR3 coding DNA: TGTGCCAGCAGTTTACGGCGGTACTCCTACGAGCAGTACTTC.

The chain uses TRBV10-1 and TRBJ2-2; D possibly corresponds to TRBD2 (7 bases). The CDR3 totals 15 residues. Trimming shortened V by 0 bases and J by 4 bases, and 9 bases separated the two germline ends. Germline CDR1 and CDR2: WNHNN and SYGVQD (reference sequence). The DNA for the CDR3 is TGCGCCAGCAGTGAGTCGAGGGGGGGCACCGGGGAGCTGTTTTTT. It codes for CASSESRGGTGELFF.

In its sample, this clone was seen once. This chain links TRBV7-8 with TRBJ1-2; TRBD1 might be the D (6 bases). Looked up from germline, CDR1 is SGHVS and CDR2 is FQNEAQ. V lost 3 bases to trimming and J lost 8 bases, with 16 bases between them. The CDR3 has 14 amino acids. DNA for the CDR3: TGTGCCAGCAGCTTCGCGACAGGTTCTGAAGGCTACACCTTC. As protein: CASSFATGSEGYTF.

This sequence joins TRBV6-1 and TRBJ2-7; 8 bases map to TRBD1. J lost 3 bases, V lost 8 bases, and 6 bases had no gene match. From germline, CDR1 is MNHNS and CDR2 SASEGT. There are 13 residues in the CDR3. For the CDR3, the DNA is TGTGCCAGCTATTTAGACAGGGGCTACGAGCAGTACTTC. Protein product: CASYLDRGYEQYF.

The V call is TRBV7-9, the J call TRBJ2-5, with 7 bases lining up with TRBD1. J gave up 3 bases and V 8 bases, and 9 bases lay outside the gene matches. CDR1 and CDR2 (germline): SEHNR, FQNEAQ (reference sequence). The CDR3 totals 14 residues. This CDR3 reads CASAPRQGEETQYF. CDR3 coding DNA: TGTGCCAGCGCCCCTCGACAGGGTGAAGAGACCCAGTACTTC.

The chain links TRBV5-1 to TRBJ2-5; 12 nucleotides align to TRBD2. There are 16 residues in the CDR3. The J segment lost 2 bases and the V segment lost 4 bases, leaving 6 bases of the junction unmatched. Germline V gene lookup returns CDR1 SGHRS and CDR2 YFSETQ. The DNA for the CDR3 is TGCGCCAGCAGCCGACTAGCGGGGGAAACTCAAGAGACCCAGTACTTC. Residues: CASSRLAGETQETQYF.

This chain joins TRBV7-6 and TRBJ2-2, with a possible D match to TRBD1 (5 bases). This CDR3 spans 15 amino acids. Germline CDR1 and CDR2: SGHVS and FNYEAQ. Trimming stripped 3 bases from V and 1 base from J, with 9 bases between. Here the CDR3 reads CASSLSTGNTGELFF. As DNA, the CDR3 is TGTGCCAGCAGCTTGAGCACAGGGAACACCGGGGAGCTGTTTTTT.

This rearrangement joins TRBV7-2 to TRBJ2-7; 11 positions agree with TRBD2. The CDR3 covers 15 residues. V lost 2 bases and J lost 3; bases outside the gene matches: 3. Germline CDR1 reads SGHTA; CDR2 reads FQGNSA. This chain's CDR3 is CASSLMLAGGYEQYF. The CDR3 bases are TGTGCCAGCAGCTTAATGCTAGCGGGAGGCTACGAGCAGTACTTC.

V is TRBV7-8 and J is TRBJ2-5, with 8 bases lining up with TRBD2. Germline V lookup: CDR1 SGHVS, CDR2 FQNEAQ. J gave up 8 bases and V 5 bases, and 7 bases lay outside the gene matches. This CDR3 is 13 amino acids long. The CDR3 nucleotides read TGTGCCAGCAGCCCCGGGAGGACTAGCACCCAGTACTTC. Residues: CASSPGRTSTQYF.

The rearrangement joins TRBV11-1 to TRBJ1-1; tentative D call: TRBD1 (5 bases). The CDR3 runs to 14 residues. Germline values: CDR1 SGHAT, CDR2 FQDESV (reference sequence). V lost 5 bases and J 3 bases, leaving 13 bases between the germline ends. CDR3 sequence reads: CASSLSRGDTEAFF. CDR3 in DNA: TGTGCCAGCAGCCTGTCTAGGGGCGACACTGAAGCTTTCTTT. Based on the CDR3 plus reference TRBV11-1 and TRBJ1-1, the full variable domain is EAEVAQSPRYKITEKSQAVAFWCDPISGHATLYWYRQILGQGPELLVQFQDESVVDDSQLPKDRFSAERLKGVDSTLKIQPAELGDSAMYLCASSLSRGDTEAFFGQGTRLTVV.

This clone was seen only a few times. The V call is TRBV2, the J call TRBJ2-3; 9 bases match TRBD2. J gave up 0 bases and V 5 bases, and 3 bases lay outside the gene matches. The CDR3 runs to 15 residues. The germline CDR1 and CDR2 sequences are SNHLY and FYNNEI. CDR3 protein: CASSSLAGSTDTQYF. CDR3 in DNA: TGTGCCAGCAGTTCCCTAGCGGGAAGCACAGATACGCAGTATTTT.

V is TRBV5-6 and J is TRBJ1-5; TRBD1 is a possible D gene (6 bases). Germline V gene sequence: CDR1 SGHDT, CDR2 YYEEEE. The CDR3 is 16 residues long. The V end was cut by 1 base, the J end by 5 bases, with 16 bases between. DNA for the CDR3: TGTGCCAGCAGCTTGTACGGCGACAGGTCCTATCAGCCCCAGCATTTT. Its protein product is CASSLYGDRSYQPQHF.

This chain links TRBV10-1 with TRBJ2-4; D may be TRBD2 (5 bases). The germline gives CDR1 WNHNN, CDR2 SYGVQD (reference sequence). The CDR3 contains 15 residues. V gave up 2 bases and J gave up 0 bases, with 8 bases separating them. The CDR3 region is CASSENGGAKNIQYF. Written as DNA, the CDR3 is TGCGCCAGCAGTGAGAATGGAGGAGCCAAAAACATTCAGTACTTC.

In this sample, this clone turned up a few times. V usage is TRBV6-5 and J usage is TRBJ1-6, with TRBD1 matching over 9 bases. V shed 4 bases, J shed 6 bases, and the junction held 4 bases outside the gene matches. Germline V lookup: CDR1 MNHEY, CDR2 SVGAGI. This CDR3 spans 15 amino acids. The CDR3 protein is CASSLGDRVNSPLHF. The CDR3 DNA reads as TGTGCCAGCAGTTTAGGGGACAGGGTTAATTCACCCCTCCACTTT.

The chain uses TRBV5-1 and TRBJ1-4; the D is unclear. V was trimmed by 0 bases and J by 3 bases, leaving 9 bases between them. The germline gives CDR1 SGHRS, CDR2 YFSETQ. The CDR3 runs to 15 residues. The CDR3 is CASSLAGLANEKLFF. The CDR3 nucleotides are TGCGCCAGCAGCTTGGCCGGGTTGGCTAATGAAAAACTGTTTTTT.